The clone carrying this TCR beta chain was observed many times. Trimming pared 0 bases from V and 1 base from J, leaving 7 bases between. There are 14 residues in the CDR3. CDR1 is SGDLS, CDR2 YYNGEE, per germline. The sample comes from a study of neurological immune-mediated disorders. TCRdb fed the 5' RACE reads into MiXCR, producing one record per CDR3 protein. The data contain roughly 70,000 distinct CDR3 sequences, around 5.2% of them singletons. The sample taken for sequencing was PBMCs. The gene calls are TRBV9 and TRBJ1-1; D not resolved. This receptor was taken from a woman aged 25-40 years with multiple sclerosis. Here the CDR3 DNA reads TGTGCCAGCAGCGTAGTGACGGGGAACACTGAAGCTTTCTTT. This gives the protein CASSVVTGNTEAFF. Variable domain in full (rest from reference TRBV9 and TRBJ1-1): DSGVTQTPKHLITATGQRVTLRCSPRSGDLSVYWYQQSLDQGLQFLIQYYNGEERAKGNILERFSAQQFPDLHSELNLSSLELGDSALYFCASSVVTGNTEAFFGQGTRLTVV.